The clone carrying this TCR beta chain appeared a few times. The antigen remains undetermined. The CDR3 contains 16 residues. Per the germline V gene, CDR1 is SGDLS and CDR2 is YYNGEE. The V end was cut by 0 bases, the J end by 4 bases, with 16 bases between. Treatment given: oral pan-JAK inhibitor, 5-10 mg twice daily. This sample stems from a study of CD8+ T cells in alopecia areata. Study in general: Patients given treatment had severity scored by the percentage of scalp area affected. Study-level points and caveats: Among the top 100, expanded CD8+ clones were significantly decreased by tofacitinib, as was scalp clonality.

RNA was extracted and reverse transcribed into cDNA as the sequencing template. Data came from immunoSEQ multiplex PCR; TCRdb stores just in-frame clones and leaves some out. Of around 270,000 clones in the sample, over 45% were seen once. The sequence derives from a human donor with alopecia areata. The sample in question was CD4+ T cells sorted from blood, obtained at week 24, from a patient treated with tofacitinib. The chain couples TRBV9 to TRBJ2-5; D unresolved. In DNA form, the CDR3 reads TGTGCCAGCAGCGTAGGCCAGGCGCTTCAGCGAGAGACCCAGTACTTC. Encoded protein: CASSVGQALQRETQYF.